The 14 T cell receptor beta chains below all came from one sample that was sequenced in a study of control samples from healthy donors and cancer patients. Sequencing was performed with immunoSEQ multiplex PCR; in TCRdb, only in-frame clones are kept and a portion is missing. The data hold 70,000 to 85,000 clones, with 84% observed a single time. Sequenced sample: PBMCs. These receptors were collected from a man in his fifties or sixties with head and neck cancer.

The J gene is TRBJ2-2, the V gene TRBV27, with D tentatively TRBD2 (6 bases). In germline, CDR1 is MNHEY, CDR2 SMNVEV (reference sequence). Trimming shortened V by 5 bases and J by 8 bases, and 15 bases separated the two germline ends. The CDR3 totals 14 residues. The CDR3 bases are TGTGCCAGCAGTCGGAGGGCACTGTCTGGGGAGCTGTTTTTT. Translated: CASSRRALSGELFF.

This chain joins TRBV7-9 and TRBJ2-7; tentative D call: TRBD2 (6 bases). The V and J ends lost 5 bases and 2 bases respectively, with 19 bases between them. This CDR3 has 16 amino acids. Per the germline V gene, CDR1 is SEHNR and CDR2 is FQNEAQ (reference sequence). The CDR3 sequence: CASSGPPGTPPYEQYF. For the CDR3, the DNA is TGTGCCAGCAGCGGACCTCCGGGGACTCCGCCCTACGAGCAGTACTTC.

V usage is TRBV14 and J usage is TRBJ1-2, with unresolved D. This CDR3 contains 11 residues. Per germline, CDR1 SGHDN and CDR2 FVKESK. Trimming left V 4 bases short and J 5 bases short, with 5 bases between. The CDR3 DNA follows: TGTGCCAGCAGCCGAGGGTATGGCTACACCTTC. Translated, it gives CASSRGYGYTF. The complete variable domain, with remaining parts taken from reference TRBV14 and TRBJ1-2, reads EAGVTQFPSHSVIEKGQTVTLRCDPISGHDNLYWYRRVMGKEIKFLLHFVKESKQDESGMPNNRFLAERTGGTYSTLKVQPAELEDSGVYFCASSRGYGYTFGSGTRLTVV.

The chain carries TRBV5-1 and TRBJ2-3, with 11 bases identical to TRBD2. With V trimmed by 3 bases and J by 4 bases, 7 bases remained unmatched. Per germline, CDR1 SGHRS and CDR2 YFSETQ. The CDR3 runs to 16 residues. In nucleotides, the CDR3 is TGCGCCAGCAGCTCCCTGACTAGCGGGATCGCAGATACGCAGTATTTT. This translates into CASSSLTSGIADTQYF. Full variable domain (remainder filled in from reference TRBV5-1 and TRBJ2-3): KAGVTQTPRYLIKTRGQQVTLSCSPISGHRSVSWYQQTPGQGLQFLFEYFSETQRNKGNFPGRFSGRQFSNSRSEMNVSTLELGDSALYLCASSSLTSGIADTQYFGPGTRLTVL.

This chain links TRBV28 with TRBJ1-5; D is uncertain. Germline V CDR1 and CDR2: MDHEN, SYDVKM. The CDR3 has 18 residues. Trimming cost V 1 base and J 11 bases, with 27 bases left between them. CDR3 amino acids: CASSLFIYGRITGGAQHF. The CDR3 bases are TGTGCCAGCAGTTTATTTATATACGGGCGGATAACGGGCGGGGCCCAGCATTTT.

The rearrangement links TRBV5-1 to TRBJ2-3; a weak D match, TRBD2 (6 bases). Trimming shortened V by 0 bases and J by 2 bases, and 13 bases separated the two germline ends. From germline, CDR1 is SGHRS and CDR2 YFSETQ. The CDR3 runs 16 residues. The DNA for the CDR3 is TGCGCCAGCAGCTTGGGGGGAGGTGAATTCACAGATACGCAGTATTTT. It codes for CASSLGGGEFTDTQYF.

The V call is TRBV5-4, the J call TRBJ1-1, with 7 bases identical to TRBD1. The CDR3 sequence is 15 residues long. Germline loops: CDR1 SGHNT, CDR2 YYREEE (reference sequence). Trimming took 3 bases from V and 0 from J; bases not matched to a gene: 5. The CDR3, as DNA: TGTGCCAGCAGCTCCCCGGGACAGCTGAACACTGAAGCTTTCTTT. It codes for CASSSPGQLNTEAFF.

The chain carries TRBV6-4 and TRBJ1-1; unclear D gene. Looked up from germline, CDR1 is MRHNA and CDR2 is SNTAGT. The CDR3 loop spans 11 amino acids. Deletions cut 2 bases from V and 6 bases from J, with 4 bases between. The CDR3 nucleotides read TGTGCCAGCAGTGACGGATCTGAAGCTTTCTTT. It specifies CASSDGSEAFF.

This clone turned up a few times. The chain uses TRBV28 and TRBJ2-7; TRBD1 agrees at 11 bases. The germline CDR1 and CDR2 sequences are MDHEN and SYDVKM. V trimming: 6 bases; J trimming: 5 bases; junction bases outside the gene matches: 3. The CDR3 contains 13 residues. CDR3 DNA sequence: TGTGCCAGCAGGGACAGGGGGCGGCACGAGCAGTACTTC. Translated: CASRDRGRHEQYF.

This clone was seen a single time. This CDR3 is CASSVQGANTEAFF. CDR3 bases: TGTGCCAGCAGCGTACAGGGGGCGAACACTGAAGCTTTCTTT. The chain links TRBV27 to TRBJ1-1, with 9 bases identical to TRBD1. CDR3 size: 14 residues. Germline V CDR1 and CDR2: MNHEY, SMNVEV (reference sequence). V shed 6 bases, J shed 1 base, and the junction held 3 bases outside the gene matches.

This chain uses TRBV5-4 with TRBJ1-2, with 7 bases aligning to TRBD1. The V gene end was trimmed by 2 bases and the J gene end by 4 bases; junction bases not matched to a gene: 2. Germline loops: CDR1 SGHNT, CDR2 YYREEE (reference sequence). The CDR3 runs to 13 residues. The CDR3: CASSLGGTYGYTF. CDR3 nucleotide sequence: TGTGCCAGCAGCTTAGGGGGCACCTATGGCTACACCTTC.

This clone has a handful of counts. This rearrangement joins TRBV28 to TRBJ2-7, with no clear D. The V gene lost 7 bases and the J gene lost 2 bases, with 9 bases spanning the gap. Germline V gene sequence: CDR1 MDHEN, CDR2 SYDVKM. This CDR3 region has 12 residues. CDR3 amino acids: CASTPGPYEQYF. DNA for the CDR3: TGTGCCAGCACCCCCGGCCCCTACGAGCAGTACTTC.

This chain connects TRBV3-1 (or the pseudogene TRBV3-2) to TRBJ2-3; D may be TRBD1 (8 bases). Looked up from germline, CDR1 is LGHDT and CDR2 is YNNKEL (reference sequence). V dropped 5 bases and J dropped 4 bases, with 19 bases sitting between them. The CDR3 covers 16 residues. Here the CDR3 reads CASSANRQGRADTQYF. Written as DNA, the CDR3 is TGTGCCAGCAGCGCTAATCGACAGGGGAGGGCAGATACGCAGTATTTT.

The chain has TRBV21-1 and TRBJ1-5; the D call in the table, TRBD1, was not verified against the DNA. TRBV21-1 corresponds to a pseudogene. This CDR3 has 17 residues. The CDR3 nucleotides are TGTGCCAGCAGCAAAGAAGACAGGGAGGAAGAAAATCAGCCCCAGCATTTT. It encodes CASSKEDREEENQPQHF.